These T cell receptor beta chains were read from a single sample in a study of blood T cell repertoires in COVID-19. Generated by immunoSEQ multiplex PCR, the TCRdb table keeps only in-frame clones and is missing some. Of approximately 270,000 clones in the sample, about 91% were seen once. The source material was PBMCs or T cells enriched from blood (not recorded which). These receptors were collected from a man between 35 and 55 years old who had been exposed to COVID-19. Each CDR3 is given with its conserved first and last residue. D genes are given only for firm matches.

V	J	D	CDR3
TRBV9	TRBJ1-2	TRBD1	CASSPARTGTYGYTF
TRBV5-4	TRBJ2-1	TRBD2	CASSSGGLAGNEQFF
TRBV7-2	TRBJ1-6	-	CASSQSLVPGAYNSPLHF
TRBV11-3	TRBJ2-5	-	CASSSLAAQETQYF
TRBV7-2	TRBJ2-7	-	CASSYPDSSYEQYF
TRBV6-5	TRBJ1-5	TRBD1	CASSAGTGNPPQHF
TRBV7-9	TRBJ1-6	TRBD1	CASSLAAGTGSPLHF
TRBV5-1	TRBJ2-7	TRBD1	CASSRTGATYEQYF
TRBV5-4	TRBJ2-7	-	CASSSTPTSGEQYF
TRBV28	TRBJ2-7	-	CATRRGTVSYEQYF
TRBV24-1	TRBJ2-3	TRBD2	CATSDLPRTSDSDTQYF
TRBV10-3	TRBJ2-7	TRBD2	CAIRDSGRSYEQYF
TRBV4-1	TRBJ1-3	-	CASSQRGQNRLSGNTIYF
TRBV2	TRBJ1-4	TRBD1	CASSGGQFNEKLFF
TRBV6-5	TRBJ1-2	-	CASSYFEGEVGYTF
TRBV2	TRBJ1-5	-	CASMRGNSNQPQHF
TRBV27	TRBJ2-3	TRBD1	CASSLSRGLTDTQYF
TRBV5-6	TRBJ2-1	TRBD1	CASSLVIGQGYNEQFF
TRBV7-7	TRBJ2-5	-	CASSLEIASQETQYF
TRBV3-1/TRBV3-2	TRBJ2-1	TRBD1	CASSHPGQGHNEQFF
TRBV29-1	TRBJ1-3	TRBD1	CSVERDRGSGNTIYF
TRBV19	TRBJ1-1	-	CASSTRGMNTEAFF
TRBV27	TRBJ2-7	TRBD2	CASSLSGTSASSYEQYF
TRBV6-5	TRBJ1-3	-	CASSPRFSGNTIYF
TRBV7-9	TRBJ1-2	TRBD1	CASSLRDRDGYTF
TRBV13	TRBJ1-6	-	CASSLAGRGSPLHF
TRBV4-3	TRBJ2-3	TRBD2	CASSHSKSLTSGSSDTQYF
TRBV14	TRBJ1-2	TRBD1	CASSQVTGSNYGYTF
TRBV5-1	TRBJ1-2	-	CASSGQGIGYTF
TRBV28	TRBJ1-1	-	CASSSYGSMNTEAFF
TRBV27	TRBJ1-1	TRBD1	CASSSYRGLDTEAFF
TRBV6-5	TRBJ2-3	TRBD2	CASSYSTSGSDTQYF
TRBV21-1	TRBJ2-7	-	CASSFRHLAGGPGDEQYF
TRBV6-5	TRBJ2-1	TRBD2	CASSVRTSGEQFF
TRBV28	TRBJ2-7	-	CASSPPGADSYEQYF
TRBV9	TRBJ2-2	TRBD1	CASSVLRDRAGTGELFF
TRBV11-1	TRBJ2-2	TRBD2	CASSLAGNTGELFF
TRBV2	TRBJ1-1	-	CASSLSDTEAFF
TRBV10-3	TRBJ1-2	TRBD1	CASLTGEDYGYTF
TRBV3-1/TRBV3-2	TRBJ2-7	-	CASSQGFRGPDPYEQYF
TRBV6-2/TRBV6-3	TRBJ2-5	TRBD2	CASSPGLAGGETQYF
TRBV5-6	TRBJ1-2	TRBD1	CASLQGNYGYTF
TRBV28	TRBJ1-2	TRBD1	CASSRRTGEIGYTF
TRBV28	TRBJ1-1	TRBD1	CASSLWETGVTEAFF
TRBV7-3	TRBJ1-1	TRBD1	CASSLSGTGVTEAFF
TRBV28	TRBJ1-5	TRBD1	CASSLLDRAVNQPQHF